These 22 T cell receptor beta chains originate from one sample sequenced in a study of blood T cell repertoires in COVID-19. Profiling relied on immunoSEQ multiplex PCR, and the TCRdb table lists in-frame clones only, not all of them. The sample has about 99,000 clones; about 80% are singletons. The sample taken for sequencing was peripheral blood. The receptors were sampled from a human donor in a cohort sampled during active COVID-19.

The V call is TRBV2, the J call TRBJ1-4; the match to TRBD1 covers 9 bases. CDR1 is SNHLY, CDR2 FYNNEI, per germline. The CDR3 totals 15 residues. V shed 6 bases, J shed 0 bases, and the junction held 2 bases outside the gene matches. CDR3 amino acids: CASRQGAATNEKLFF. CDR3 nucleotide sequence: TGTGCCAGCAGACAGGGGGCCGCAACTAATGAAAAACTGTTTTTT.

The chain employs TRBV9 and TRBJ1-4; a weak D match, TRBD1 (6 bases). Trimming pared 0 bases from V and 5 bases from J, leaving 8 bases between. Germline assignment: CDR1 SGDLS and CDR2 YYNGEE. The CDR3 length is 14 residues. The CDR3 DNA is TGTGCCAGCAGCGTAGGGGGGCCAAATGAAAAACTGTTTTTT. Amino acid sequence: CASSVGGPNEKLFF.

CDR3 in amino acids: CASRRHENQPQHF. DNA of the CDR3: TGTGCCAGTCGTCGACACGAAAATCAGCCCCAGCATTTT. V usage is TRBV19 and J usage is TRBJ1-5, with no clear D. V lost 8 bases, J lost 4 bases, and 12 bases lay in between. CDR3 length: 13 amino acids. Germline loops: CDR1 LNHDA, CDR2 SQIVND (reference sequence).

The genes are TRBV6-5 and TRBJ1-5; a possible D gene is TRBD1 (5 bases). CDR1 MNHEY and CDR2 SVGAGI come from the germline V gene. V shed 6 bases and J shed 4 bases, with 16 bases lying between them. The CDR3 is made up of 15 amino acids. The CDR3 coding sequence is TGTGCCAGCAGGCGAAGCGCCGGGGGAAATCAGCCCCAGCATTTT. Protein: CASRRSAGGNQPQHF.

The V call is TRBV10-3, the J call TRBJ1-1; tentatively, D is TRBD1 (6 bases). V lost 2 bases and J 0 bases, leaving 10 bases between the germline ends. The CDR3 runs to 15 residues. Germline V gene data show CDR1 as ENHRY and CDR2 as SYGVKD. The CDR3 DNA reads as TGTGCCATCAGTGAGGCCGGACAGCTGAACACTGAAGCTTTCTTT. Translating gives CAISEAGQLNTEAFF.

This clone came up once. For the CDR3, the DNA is TGTGCCAGCGGAACTAGCGGTACCTACGAGCAGTACTTC. Residues: CASGTSGTYEQYF. The chain is built from TRBV25-1 and TRBJ2-7, with 8 bases that match TRBD2. The CDR3 length is 13 residues. The germline V gene encodes CDR1 MGHDK and CDR2 SYGVNS. Trimming cost V 8 bases and J 2 bases; bases outside gene matches: 5.

This chain uses TRBV28 with TRBJ2-3; D unclear. This CDR3 region has 12 residues. Germline assignment: CDR1 MDHEN and CDR2 SYDVKM. Trimming took 8 bases from V and 0 from J, leaving 6 bases between them. Written as DNA, the CDR3 is TGTGCCAGCCGTCTTAGCACAGATACGCAGTATTTT. Protein product: CASRLSTDTQYF.

The chain is built from TRBV19 and TRBJ2-1, with 13 bases fitting TRBD2. Trimming took 5 bases from V and 5 from J; bases not matched to a gene: 3. This CDR3 spans 15 amino acids. In germline, CDR1 is LNHDA, CDR2 SQIVND (reference sequence). The CDR3 DNA is TGTGCCAGTAGTCGCGGACTAGCGGGGGACAATGAGCAGTTCTTC. Protein sequence: CASSRGLAGDNEQFF.

The chain links TRBV25-1 to TRBJ1-3; 7 nucleotides line up with TRBD1. The germline V gene has CDR1 MGHDK and CDR2 SYGVNS. Trimming took 5 bases from V and 0 from J; bases not matched to a gene: 10. The CDR3 extends over 17 amino acids. CDR3 in amino acids: CASSILGTANSGNTIYF. The CDR3, as DNA: TGTGCCAGCAGTATCCTTGGGACAGCAAACTCTGGAAACACCATATATTTT. Complete variable domain (other parts from reference TRBV25-1 and TRBJ1-3): EADIYQTPRYLVIGTGKKITLECSQTMGHDKMYWYQQDPGMELHLIHYSYGVNSTEKGDLSSESTVSRIRTEHFPLTLESARPSHTSQYLCASSILGTANSGNTIYFGEGSWLTVV.

The genes are TRBV3-1 (or the pseudogene TRBV3-2) and TRBJ2-1, with 11 bases that match TRBD2. In germline, CDR1 is LGHDT, CDR2 YNNKEL (reference sequence). Trimming at V came to 4 bases and at J to 4 bases, leaving 6 bases not matched to a gene. CDR3 length: 16 amino acids. CDR3 nucleotides: TGTGCCAGCAGCCCACGAAGGACTAGCGGGTACAATGAGCAGTTCTTC. This gives the protein CASSPRRTSGYNEQFF.

The J gene is TRBJ2-5, the V gene TRBV27; 8 bases are shared with TRBD1. CDR1 and CDR2 from the germline V gene are MNHEY and SMNVEV (reference sequence). The CDR3 totals 15 residues. After removal of 0 bases from V and 5 bases from J, the junction contained 5 bases not matched to a gene. CDR3 DNA sequence: TGTGCCAGCAGTTTATCGGCAGGGGGCTATGAGACCCAGTACTTC. This sequence encodes CASSLSAGGYETQYF.

The chain employs TRBV5-1 and TRBJ2-5; a weak D match, TRBD1 (5 bases). CDR3 length: 15 amino acids. Germline V gives CDR1 SGHRS, CDR2 YFSETQ. V gave up 0 bases and J gave up 0 bases, with 9 bases separating them. This CDR3 reads CASSLAHRYQETQYF. CDR3 DNA sequence: TGCGCCAGCAGCTTGGCCCACAGGTACCAAGAGACCCAGTACTTC.

The chain carries TRBV15 and TRBJ1-5, with TRBD1 identical over 7 bases. CDR3 length: 14 residues. From germline, CDR1 is LNHNV and CDR2 YYDKDF (reference sequence). V lost 5 bases, J lost 4 bases, and 5 bases stayed unmatched. This CDR3 reads CATSEGALNQPQHF. The DNA of the CDR3 is TGTGCCACCAGCGAGGGGGCTCTGAATCAGCCCCAGCATTTT.

Concerning this clone itself: The same CDR3 can be traced to other DNA sequences in this sample. The rearrangement links TRBV7-9 to TRBJ2-5; D is possibly TRBD1 (6 bases). Trimming pared 1 base from V and 2 bases from J, leaving 8 bases between. CDR3 length: 14 amino acids. Germline V gene lookup returns CDR1 SEHNR and CDR2 FQNEAQ (reference sequence). CDR3 residues: CASSLDRAQETQYF. DNA for the CDR3: TGTGCCAGCAGCTTAGACAGGGCGCAAGAGACCCAGTACTTC.

The rearrangement uses TRBV11-1 and TRBJ1-5; tentatively, D is TRBD1 (5 bases). The V end was cut by 5 bases, the J end by 10 bases, with 15 bases between. The V gene's germline CDR1 is SGHAT and CDR2 FQDESV (reference sequence). The CDR3 sequence is 13 residues long. CDR3 residues: CASSPGLQSPQHF. CDR3 DNA sequence: TGTGCCAGCAGCCCGGGACTCCAATCCCCCCAGCATTTT.

This chain links TRBV2 with TRBJ2-7, with 9 bases fitting TRBD1. The CDR3 sequence is 17 residues long. In germline, CDR1 is SNHLY, CDR2 FYNNEI. Losses at the gene ends were 8 bases for V and 0 bases for J; bases not matched to a gene: 14. DNA of the CDR3: TGTGCCAGCCGCAGCCTGGACAGGGGCGGCAGCTCCTACGAGCAGTACTTC. Its translation: CASRSLDRGGSSYEQYF.

The chain has TRBV4-3 and TRBJ2-3; D might be TRBD2 (7 bases). From germline, CDR1 is LGHNA and CDR2 YSLEER. V lost 0 bases and J lost 7, with 17 bases in between. This CDR3 has 16 amino acids. The CDR3 sequence: CASSQDSAGAGNTQYF. The CDR3 DNA reads TGCGCCAGCAGCCAAGATTCGGCGGGGGCGGGAAATACGCAGTATTTT.

This clone is a singleton in its sample. The rearrangement uses TRBV6-6 and TRBJ1-6, with D perhaps matching TRBD1 (5 bases). V was cut by 7 bases and J by 0 bases, with 10 bases left in between. The CDR3 covers 15 residues. CDR1 MNHNY and CDR2 SVGAGI come from the germline V gene (reference sequence). For the CDR3, the DNA is TGTGCCAGCACCAGACAGAGCTCCTATAATTCACCCCTCCACTTT. Its translation is CASTRQSSYNSPLHF.

V is TRBV5-1 and J is TRBJ2-2; 15 bases agree with TRBD2. This CDR3 is built from 18 residues. The germline CDR1 and CDR2 sequences are SGHRS and YFSETQ. The V segment lost 4 bases and the J segment 5 bases; nucleotides outside the gene matches: 9. Written as DNA, the CDR3 is TGCGCCAGCAGCCCCGGGACTAGCGGGGGGCCGAGGACCGGGGAGCTGTTTTTT. It codes for CASSPGTSGGPRTGELFF.

This clone turned up a few times. This chain connects TRBV7-9 to TRBJ1-2, with D tentatively TRBD1 (6 bases). The germline gives CDR1 SEHNR, CDR2 FQNEAQ (reference sequence). Trimming removed 5 bases at V and 2 bases at J, with 12 bases between. This CDR3 comprises 14 residues. The CDR3 is CASSPGVGNYGYTF. The CDR3 DNA reads TGTGCCAGCAGCCCAGGGGTCGGGAACTATGGCTACACCTTC.

The J gene is TRBJ2-1, the V gene TRBV7-8, with a weak D call TRBD1 (5 bases). This CDR3 contains 11 residues. V was pared by 5 bases and J by 15 bases, with 14 bases between. CDR1 is SGHVS, CDR2 FQNEAQ, per germline. CDR3 nucleotides: TGTGCCAGCAGCCTAAGACAGTCGGCGTTCTTC. It encodes CASSLRQSAFF.

This chain connects TRBV10-3 to TRBJ2-5, with 8 bases that match TRBD2. The CDR3 is 19 amino acids. Trimming took 0 bases from V and 5 from J; bases not matched to a gene: 17. Looked up from germline, CDR1 is ENHRY and CDR2 is SYGVKD. The CDR3 loop reads CAISESKGNSGGARETQYF. The CDR3 region has the DNA TGTGCCATCAGTGAGTCCAAAGGAAATTCCGGGGGGGCCCGGGAGACCCAGTACTTC.